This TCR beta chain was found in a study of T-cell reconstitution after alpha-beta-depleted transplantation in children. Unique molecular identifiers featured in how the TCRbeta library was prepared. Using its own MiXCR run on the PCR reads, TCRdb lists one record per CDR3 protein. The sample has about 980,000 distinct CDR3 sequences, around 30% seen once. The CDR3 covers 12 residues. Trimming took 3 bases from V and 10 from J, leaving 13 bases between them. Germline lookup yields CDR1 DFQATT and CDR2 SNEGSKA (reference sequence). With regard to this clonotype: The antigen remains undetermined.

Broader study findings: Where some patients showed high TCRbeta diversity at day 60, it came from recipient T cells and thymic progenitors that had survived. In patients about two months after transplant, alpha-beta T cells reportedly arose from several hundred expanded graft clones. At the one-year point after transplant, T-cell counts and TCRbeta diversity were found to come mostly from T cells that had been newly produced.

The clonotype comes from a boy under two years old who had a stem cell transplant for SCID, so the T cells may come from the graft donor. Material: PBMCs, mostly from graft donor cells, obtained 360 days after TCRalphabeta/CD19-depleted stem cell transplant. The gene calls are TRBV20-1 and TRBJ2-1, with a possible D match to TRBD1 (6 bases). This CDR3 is CSASGGTSEQFF. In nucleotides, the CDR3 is TGCAGTGCTAGTGGGGGCACCTCGGAGCAGTTCTTC.